One sample yielded the 29 T cell receptor beta chains listed below, sequenced in a study of OX40 agonist ivuxolimab in advanced cancers. Assay: immunoSEQ multiplex PCR; the TCRdb copy retains only in-frame clones and omits some. The sample includes about 66,000 clones, less than 90% seen only once; the top ten take 0.67%. The sample in question was CD4+ or CD8+ T cells sorted from blood, obtained in a trial of the OX40 agonist ivuxolimab. Receptors were obtained from an adult with an advanced solid tumor such as melanoma, head and neck, liver or kidney cancer.

J is TRBJ2-5 and V is TRBV6-5; 7 bases are shared with TRBD1. CDR3 size: 15 residues. The V gene end was trimmed by 4 bases and the J gene end by 4 bases; junction bases not matched to a gene: 9. Germline loops: CDR1 MNHEY, CDR2 SVGAGI. CDR3 coding DNA: TGTGCCAGCAGTTGGGCTCCTTCAGGGGGAGAGACCCAGTACTTC. Translated: CASSWAPSGGETQYF.

The chain is built from TRBV5-1 and TRBJ1-6; TRBD1 agrees at 9 bases. Germline CDR1 and CDR2: SGHRS and YFSETQ. V shed 3 bases and J 7 bases; nucleotides not matched to a gene: 2. CDR3 size: 14 residues. CDR3: CASSSGTGNSPLHF. CDR3 sequence (DNA): TGCGCCAGCAGCTCCGGGACAGGGAATTCACCCCTCCACTTT.

This clone was observed a single time. This chain links TRBV10-3 with TRBJ2-3; tentatively, D is TRBD1 (6 bases). Trimming cost V 11 bases and J 2 bases, with 11 bases left between them. The CDR3 is 12 amino acids. Germline V lookup: CDR1 ENHRY, CDR2 SYGVKD. The CDR3 is CAFGQTTDTQYF. CDR3 in DNA: TGTGCCTTCGGACAGACCACAGATACGCAGTATTTT.

This clone was seen just once. Relative to the germline gene, one junction end is altered; a read error may explain this. CDR3: CASSFLAGTDMQYF. The CDR3 coding sequence is TGTGCCAGCAGTTTCCTAGCGGGAACAGATATGCAGTATTTT. The chain recombines TRBV28 with TRBJ2-3, with TRBD2 matching 9 bases. The CDR3 covers 14 residues. Germline values: CDR1 MDHEN, CDR2 SYDVKM.

V gene TRBV6-6 combines with J gene TRBJ2-7; no reliable D call. Germline V gene lookup returns CDR1 MNHNY and CDR2 SVGAGI (reference sequence). The CDR3 extends over 11 amino acids. V lost 4 bases to trimming and J lost 6 bases, with 7 bases between them. The CDR3 DNA follows: TGTGCCAGCAGTTCCTGGGTCGAGCAGTACTTC. Translating it yields CASSSWVEQYF.

This chain uses TRBV30 with TRBJ1-1, with TRBD1 matching over 7 bases. The CDR3 has 13 residues. Losses at the gene ends were 1 base for V and 6 bases for J; bases not matched to a gene: 5. Germline loops: CDR1 GTSNPN, CDR2 SVGIG (reference sequence). The CDR3 coding sequence is TGTGCCTGGAGTGGACAGGGATGGGCTGAAGCTTTCTTT. It encodes CAWSGQGWAEAFF.

This clone was seen just once. The chain is built from TRBV15 and TRBJ2-1; 9 positions agree with TRBD2. Germline loops: CDR1 LNHNV, CDR2 YYDKDF (reference sequence). With V trimmed by 5 bases and J by 4 bases, 6 bases remained unmatched. The CDR3 is 15 amino acids. The CDR3 DNA follows: TGTGCCACCAGCGGCCCGGGACTAGCTTACAATGAGCAGTTCTTC. This translates into CATSGPGLAYNEQFF. Supplemented by reference TRBV15 and TRBJ2-1, the full variable domain reads DAMVIQNPRYQVTQFGKPVTLSCSQTLNHNVMYWYQQKSSQAPKLLFHYYDKDFNNEADTPDNFQSRRPNTSFCFLDIRSPGLGDTAMYLCATSGPGLAYNEQFFGPGTRLTVL.

The CDR3 nucleotides read TGTGCAAGTCGCTTATCACCTACGTGGTCCAAGAACACTGAAGCTTTCTTT. As protein: CASRLSPTWSKNTEAFF. The chain uses TRBV12-2 and TRBJ1-1. TRBV12-2 is flagged as a pseudogene. This CDR3 spans 17 amino acids.

The chain carries TRBV7-3 and TRBJ2-3, with 9 bases lining up with TRBD2. Trimming took 1 base from V and 1 from J; bases not matched to a gene: 3. The CDR3 loop spans 16 amino acids. CDR1 SGHTA and CDR2 FQGTGA come from the germline V gene. CDR3 DNA: TGTGCCAGCAGCTTAAGGGCGGGAGGGGGCACAGATACGCAGTATTTT. The encoded protein is CASSLRAGGGTDTQYF.

This chain uses TRBV30 with TRBJ1-4, with TRBD1 identical over 12 bases. Germline-derived CDR1 and CDR2 are GTSNPN and SVGIG (reference sequence). The CDR3 covers 14 residues. The junction had 9 bases not matched to a gene; V was cut back by 6 bases and J by 10 bases. The CDR3 DNA sequence: TGTGCCTGTATGGGGGACAGGGGGCATAGAAAACTGTTTTTT. Amino acid sequence: CACMGDRGHRKLFF.

This sequence joins TRBV29-1 and TRBJ2-4; 7 bases match TRBD1. Germline-derived CDR1 and CDR2 are SQVTM and ANQGSEA. Trimming removed 8 bases from V and 2 bases from J; junction bases left unmatched: 15. This CDR3 is 16 amino acids long. The CDR3 region is CSFPGQPAFPKNIQYF. The CDR3 DNA reads as TGCAGCTTCCCGGGACAGCCTGCTTTTCCCAAAAACATTCAGTACTTC.

J is TRBJ2-7 and V is TRBV6-5; 7 nucleotides agree with TRBD2. This CDR3 comprises 15 residues. Germline CDR1 is MNHEY and CDR2 is SVGAGI. The J segment lost 3 bases and the V segment lost 3 bases, leaving 8 bases of the junction unmatched. CDR3 nucleotides: TGTGCCAGCAGTTATGGCGGGGAGGGCCTCTACGAGCAGTACTTC. This gives the protein CASSYGGEGLYEQYF.

The V call is TRBV9, the J call TRBJ2-1, with 13 bases aligning to TRBD2. The CDR3 contains 21 residues. The V and J ends lost 4 bases and 0 bases, in that order; junction bases with no gene match: 16. CDR1 and CDR2 (germline): SGDLS, YYNGEE. Here the CDR3 DNA reads TGTGCCAGCAGCCTTTCCACTGGGACTAGCGGGGTTCCTAGCTCCTACAATGAGCAGTTCTTC. It codes for CASSLSTGTSGVPSSYNEQFF.

The V and J genes are TRBV29-1 and TRBJ2-1, with TRBD2 identical over 15 bases. The CDR3 runs to 14 residues. The J segment lost 7 bases and the V segment lost 4 bases, leaving 2 bases of the junction unmatched. Germline lookup yields CDR1 SQVTM and CDR2 ANQGSEA. CDR3 in amino acids: CSVAGTSGRNEQFF. The CDR3 bases are TGCAGCGTTGCGGGGACTAGCGGGAGGAATGAGCAGTTCTTC.

This chain connects TRBV2 to TRBJ1-5; D gene unclear. Per the germline V gene, CDR1 is SNHLY and CDR2 is FYNNEI. This CDR3 has 13 amino acids. Trimming left V 7 bases short and J 9 bases short, with 16 bases between. The CDR3 DNA reads as TGTGCCAGCATCGAGCTGCCCGGAGGGCCCCAGCATTTT. Encoded protein: CASIELPGGPQHF.

The chain carries TRBV2 and TRBJ1-2; a weak D match, TRBD1 (6 bases). Per the germline V gene, CDR1 is SNHLY and CDR2 is FYNNEI. The CDR3 sequence is 14 residues long. V was pared by 5 bases and J by 1 base, with 11 bases between. The CDR3 DNA sequence: TGTGCCAGCAGTCGGACAGTGGATAACTATGGCTACACCTTC. It yields the protein CASSRTVDNYGYTF.

The V call is TRBV4-2, the J call TRBJ2-1, with D perhaps being TRBD1 or TRBD2 (5 bases each). This CDR3 spans 14 amino acids. Looked up from germline, CDR1 is LGHNA and CDR2 is YNFKEQ. Trimming took 4 bases from V and 0 from J, leaving 7 bases between them. CDR3 sequence reads: CASSPGGSYNEQFF. CDR3 DNA: TGTGCCAGCAGCCCTGGGGGCTCCTACAATGAGCAGTTCTTC.

This chain links TRBV28 with TRBJ1-4; 7 bases line up with TRBD1. The V and J ends lost 5 bases and 7 bases, in that order; junction bases with no gene match: 7. The germline CDR1 and CDR2 sequences are MDHEN and SYDVKM. The CDR3 length is 14 residues. This CDR3 is CASSHDRVAEKLFF. In nucleotides, the CDR3 is TGTGCCAGCAGTCACGACAGGGTAGCTGAAAAACTGTTTTTT.

The chain carries TRBV5-4 and TRBJ2-5; D tentatively fits TRBD1 or TRBD2 (5 bases each). Trimming shortened V by 4 bases and J by 3 bases, and 16 bases separated the two germline ends. Germline V gene data show CDR1 as SGHNT and CDR2 as YYREEE (reference sequence). This CDR3 has 15 amino acids. CDR3 DNA: TGTGCCAGCAGCCGACCGGGGCTGGGGGAAGAGACCCAGTACTTC. Translation gives CASSRPGLGEETQYF.

This clone was recorded only once. The chain couples TRBV19 to TRBJ1-1; TRBD1 is a possible D gene (5 bases). Trimming stripped 4 bases from V and 7 bases from J, with 19 bases between. The CDR3 spans 15 residues. CDR1 LNHDA and CDR2 SQIVND come from the germline V gene (reference sequence). CDR3 sequence (DNA): TGTGCCAGTAGTACGATTAGATCCGGGGCTAGTGAAGCTTTCTTT. It codes for CASSTIRSGASEAFF.

This clone was seen a few times. The V and J genes are TRBV28 and TRBJ2-7, with a tentative D call TRBD1 (6 bases). Germline CDR1 reads MDHEN; CDR2 reads SYDVKM. The CDR3 spans 14 residues. V was trimmed by 5 bases and J by 9 bases, leaving 20 bases between them. CDR3 DNA: TGTGCCAGCAGTCCCCCAGACAGGCCCCGGGGGCAGTACTTC. Amino acid sequence: CASSPPDRPRGQYF.

The chain joins TRBV5-1 to TRBJ2-1, with 10 nucleotides matching TRBD2. After removal of 4 bases from V and 5 bases from J, the junction contained 12 bases not matched to a gene. This CDR3 region has 17 residues. From germline, CDR1 is SGHRS and CDR2 YFSETQ. CDR3 sequence (DNA): TGCGCCAGCAGCCGACTCTGGACTAGCGGAGGGGACAATGAGCAGTTCTTC. Its protein product is CASSRLWTSGGDNEQFF.

The genes are TRBV30 and TRBJ2-1; 13 bases line up with TRBD2. The V and J ends lost 1 base and 8 bases, in that order; junction bases with no gene match: 8. CDR1 and CDR2 (germline): GTSNPN, SVGIG (reference sequence). This CDR3 is 16 amino acids long. The CDR3 region is CAWSGGVGLAGDEQFF. The CDR3 DNA reads TGTGCCTGGAGTGGGGGGGTAGGACTAGCGGGAGATGAGCAGTTCTTC.

The chain is built from TRBV5-8 and TRBJ2-3, with a tentative D call TRBD1 (6 bases). The CDR3 has 13 amino acids. The germline V gene has CDR1 SGHTS and CDR2 YDEGEE. V lost 4 bases, J lost 5 bases, and 11 bases lay in between. Here the CDR3 reads CASSQGFGDTQYF. The CDR3 bases are TGTGCCAGCAGCCAGGGGTTCGGAGATACGCAGTATTTT. The whole variable domain, remainder taken from reference TRBV5-8 and TRBJ2-3, is EAGVTQSPTHLIKTRGQQATLRCSPISGHTSVYWYQQALGLGLQFLLWYDEGEERNRGNFPPRFSGRQFPNYSSELNVNALELEDSALYLCASSQGFGDTQYFGPGTRLTVL.

This chain links TRBV6-5 with TRBJ1-6; TRBD1 is a possible D gene (5 bases). Germline assignment: CDR1 MNHEY and CDR2 SVGAGI. CDR3 length: 15 residues. V lost 0 bases, J lost 4 bases, and 7 bases lay in between. CDR3 coding DNA: TGTGCCAGCAGTTACTCGACAGCATATAATTCACCCCTCCACTTT. As protein: CASSYSTAYNSPLHF.

CDR3: CATSRAGTSGGVRETQYF. CDR3 DNA: TGTGCCACCAGCAGAGCAGGGACTAGCGGAGGGGTTAGGGAGACCCAGTACTTC. The chain links TRBV15 to TRBJ2-5; 11 bases are a match to TRBD2. The CDR3 has 18 residues. Germline trimming cut 1 base from V and 5 bases from J; bases unmatched to any gene: 12. Looked up from germline, CDR1 is LNHNV and CDR2 is YYDKDF (reference sequence).

The J gene is TRBJ2-7, the V gene TRBV2, with D unresolved. The CDR3 loop spans 13 amino acids. The germline V gene has CDR1 SNHLY and CDR2 FYNNEI. V dropped 3 bases and J dropped 8 bases, with 14 bases sitting between them. The CDR3 sequence is CASSEETEEQQYF. CDR3 DNA sequence: TGTGCCAGCAGTGAGGAGACCGAAGAGCAGCAGTACTTC. Full variable domain (rest looked up from reference TRBV2 and TRBJ2-7): EPEVTQTPSHQVTQMGQEVILRCVPISNHLYFYWYRQILGQKVEFLVSFYNNEISEKSEIFDDQFSVERPDGSNFTLKIRSTKLEDSAMYFCASSEETEEQQYFGPGTRLTVT.

The rearrangement links TRBV6-4 to TRBJ2-2, with 8 bases matching TRBD1. This CDR3 comprises 15 residues. With V trimmed by 6 bases and J by 5 bases, 8 bases remained unmatched. Germline V gives CDR1 MRHNA, CDR2 SNTAGT. CDR3 loop: CASRTQGALTGELFF. Written as DNA, the CDR3 is TGTGCCAGCAGGACTCAGGGGGCGCTTACCGGGGAGCTGTTTTTT.

The rearrangement uses TRBV21-1 and TRBJ2-1. TRBV21-1 is assigned pseudogene status. The CDR3 extends over 15 amino acids. CDR3 DNA: TGTGCCAGCAGCCGGGACCTCAGCTCCTACAATGAGCAGTTCTTC. This sequence encodes CASSRDLSSYNEQFF.